The rows below give T cell receptor beta chains drawn from one sample of a study of OX40 agonist ivuxolimab in advanced cancers. Clones were sequenced by immunoSEQ multiplex PCR, and TCRdb holds only the in-frame ones, with some missing. The sample comprises tens of thousands of clones, more than 70% of which are singletons, and less than 2.5% rests with the top ten. Sequences were derived from CD4+ or CD8+ T cells sorted from blood, sampled in a trial of the OX40 agonist ivuxolimab. These receptors all stem from an adult with an advanced solid tumor such as melanoma, head and neck, liver or kidney cancer. The conserved cysteine and the conserved F or W are not part of the CDR3 here. Clone size is shown for a subset of rows, as once, few, many or a class of expanded clone.

cdr3_aa v_call clone_size cdr3_length
ASSREMSGTGIYLGYT TRBV18 NA 16
ASSLVSGANVLT TRBV7-2 NA 12
ASSSIRDYHYEQY TRBV11-2 NA 13
ASSPQGGFYEQY TRBV28 NA 12
ASSFTGQGYTGELF TRBV5-1 NA 14
ASSSGTPPPYEQY TRBV10-2 NA 13
ASSPGAQETQY TRBV7-2 NA 11
ASSLSYPNTGELF TRBV11-3 NA 13
ASSSRRTGLNTEAF TRBV11-2 NA 14
ASSLTSAAGGPSYEQY TRBV5-1 NA 16
ASSFSHEQY TRBV7-9 NA 9
AWRVGTGGVETQY TRBV30 NA 13
SVEGGQGNYEQY TRBV29-1 once 12
ASSSSSGGSTDTQY TRBV9 NA 14
ASSLDPDEQY TRBV11-3 NA 10
ASSLERGIEAF TRBV5-4 NA 11
ASSPRTVGGYT TRBV14 NA 11
ASSPGQGTTYEQY TRBV6-4 NA 13
ASSQGQGLKRGEKLF TRBV2 NA 15
ASSSRMTNYGYT TRBV7-9 NA 12
ASGPGTGDEKLF TRBV12-5 NA 12
ASSPSGASTDTQY TRBV18 NA 13
ASSIFRSDNQPQH TRBV19 NA 13
ASIGSNTDTQY TRBV19 NA 11
ASTKDRGIFYGYT TRBV2 NA 13